The 5 T cell receptor beta chains presented below share a single source sample, sequenced in a study of patients and donors after allogeneic stem cell transplantation. TCRdb analysed the RT-PCR reads with MiXCR anew, one entry per CDR3 protein. The profile shows tens of thousands of distinct CDR3 sequences, around 49% of them singletons. The sequencing sample was made of blood, either unsorted or a sorted T cell fraction (not recorded which). These receptors all stem from a human donor who was either an allogeneic HSCT recipient or a stem cell or donor lymphocyte infusion donor (not recorded which). It is not recorded whose cells these are; they may come from a transplant donor.

The chain combines TRBV6-5 with TRBJ1-2, with TRBD1 matching over 7 bases. The length of the CDR3 is 14 residues. V lost 8 bases, J lost 4 bases, and 10 bases stayed unmatched. The V gene's germline CDR1 is MNHEY and CDR2 SVGAGI. The CDR3 coding sequence is TGTGCCAGCGGATTACAGGGGCGTCTCTATGGCTACACCTTC. Protein: CASGLQGRLYGYTF.

V and J are TRBV20-1 and TRBJ2-7; TRBD2 aligns across 9 bases. J lost 1 base, V lost 3 bases, and 10 bases had no gene match. Germline CDR1 DFQATT, CDR2 SNEGSKA (reference sequence). CDR3 size: 16 residues. The CDR3 sequence is CSASGTSGFTSYEQYF. The CDR3 DNA follows: TGCAGTGCTAGCGGAACTAGCGGGTTCACGTCCTACGAGCAGTACTTC.

In its sample, this clonotype was seen a few times. The gene calls are TRBV21-1 and TRBJ1-6; the table's D call, TRBD1, was not checked against the DNA. TRBV21-1 is a documented pseudogene. The CDR3 is 14 amino acids. CDR3 in DNA: TGTGCCAGCAGCAAAGGGGGGAAAGATTCACCCCTCCACTTT. It translates to CASSKGGKDSPLHF.

This clonotype was detected once. The chain recombines TRBV27 with TRBJ1-5, with unresolved D. Deletions cut 6 bases from V and 0 bases from J, with 12 bases between. The CDR3 runs to 15 residues. CDR1 and CDR2 (germline): MNHEY, SMNVEV (reference sequence). The CDR3 DNA reads as TGTGCCAGCAGACCCACGGCTTATAGCAATCAGCCCCAGCATTTT. As protein: CASRPTAYSNQPQHF.

In DNA form, the CDR3 reads TGTGCCAGCAGTTTACCGCGTGACCAAGAGACCCAGTACTTC. It encodes CASSLPRDQETQYF. V gene TRBV28 combines with J gene TRBJ2-5; D unresolved. The length of the CDR3 is 14 residues. Trimming left V 2 bases short and J 0 bases short, with 7 bases between. The germline CDR1 and CDR2 sequences are MDHEN and SYDVKM.